Listed here are 15 T cell receptor beta chains from one sample, sequenced in a study of blood T cell repertoires in COVID-19. Only in-frame clones appear in the TCRdb table, and some are missing; sequencing was by immunoSEQ multiplex PCR. Of fewer than 200,000 clones in the sample, 70% to 90% were seen once. Sequencing input: peripheral blood. These receptors were collected from a man aged 45-65 years with active or convalescent COVID-19.

The chain combines TRBV9 with TRBJ1-2; possible D gene TRBD1, 5 bases. V was pared by 0 bases and J by 6 bases, with 12 bases between. The V gene's germline CDR1 is SGDLS and CDR2 YYNGEE. This CDR3 comprises 14 residues. The CDR3 DNA follows: TGTGCCAGCAGCGTAGTAGCAGGGTCGGATGGCTACACCTTC. Encoded protein: CASSVVAGSDGYTF.

A single count supports this clone. The J gene is TRBJ1-2, the V gene TRBV30; TRBD1 matches at 9 bases. Trimming took 3 bases from V and 4 from J; bases not matched to a gene: 3. Germline V gives CDR1 GTSNPN, CDR2 SVGIG (reference sequence). The CDR3 has 13 amino acids. The CDR3 loop reads CAWRDRGPYGYTF. In nucleotides, the CDR3 is TGTGCCTGGAGGGACAGGGGCCCCTATGGCTACACCTTC.

V is TRBV6-2 or TRBV6-3 and J is TRBJ1-2; the D gene is possibly TRBD1 (5 bases). The V end lost 5 bases, the J end lost 4 bases, and 14 bases lay between the germline ends. Germline lookup yields CDR1 MNHEY and CDR2 SVGEGT. This CDR3 comprises 14 residues. CDR3 sequence: CASSTRWGGYGYTF. CDR3 DNA sequence: TGTGCCAGCAGTACCCGCTGGGGGGGCTATGGCTACACCTTC.

The V call is TRBV24-1, the J call TRBJ1-5; D ambiguous. V lost 5 bases and J 4 bases, leaving 8 bases between the germline ends. The length of the CDR3 is 13 residues. Germline values: CDR1 KGHDR, CDR2 SFDVKD. The CDR3 DNA reads TGTGCCACCAGTGTACAGCCTAATCAGCCCCAGCATTTT. It encodes CATSVQPNQPQHF.

The chain has TRBV5-6 and TRBJ2-5, with 13 positions matching TRBD2. Trimming took 3 bases from V and 3 from J; bases not matched to a gene: 5. The CDR3 loop spans 16 amino acids. Germline V gives CDR1 SGHDT, CDR2 YYEEEE. CDR3 region: CASSSMGLAGKETQYF. CDR3 nucleotide sequence: TGTGCCAGCAGCTCGATGGGACTAGCGGGAAAAGAGACCCAGTACTTC.

The chain is built from TRBV6-5 and TRBJ2-2; D remains unclear. V lost 4 bases, J lost 7 bases, and 10 bases lay in between. Germline-derived CDR1 and CDR2 are MNHEY and SVGAGI. The CDR3 loop spans 13 amino acids. The CDR3 here is CASSSPGGGELFF. The CDR3 coding sequence is TGTGCCAGCAGTTCCCCGGGTGGCGGGGAGCTGTTTTTT.

This clone was detected once. This chain uses TRBV6-6 with TRBJ2-1, with 12 bases fitting TRBD2. V dropped 6 bases and J dropped 0; count of bases not matched to a gene: 15. CDR3 size: 20 residues. CDR1 and CDR2 from the germline V gene are MNHNY and SVGAGI (reference sequence). Here the CDR3 DNA reads TGTGCCAGCAGCTCCTCGCTAGCGGGAGGGCCCGCTAGCTCCTACAATGAGCAGTTCTTC. This codes for CASSSSLAGGPASSYNEQFF.

In its sample, this clone is large (0.1 to 1%). The V gene is TRBV6-5, the J gene TRBJ1-3; 7 nucleotides align to TRBD1. The V gene end was trimmed by 4 bases and the J gene end by 4 bases; junction bases not matched to a gene: 7. This CDR3 spans 15 amino acids. CDR1 and CDR2 from the germline V gene are MNHEY and SVGAGI. The CDR3 region has the DNA TGTGCCAGCAGTTCCCCGACAGGGTCAGGAAACACCATATATTTT. Encoded protein: CASSSPTGSGNTIYF.

The rearrangement links TRBV21-1 to TRBJ1-1. TRBV21-1 is recorded as a pseudogene. This CDR3 spans 16 amino acids. CDR3 loop: CASSKARELMNTEAFF. CDR3 DNA sequence: TGTGCCAGCAGCAAAGCGAGGGAGTTAATGAACACTGAAGCTTTCTTT.

The genes are TRBV6-2 or TRBV6-3 and TRBJ2-2, with 9 bases matching TRBD1. The V and J ends lost 5 bases and 2 bases, in that order; junction bases with no gene match: 3. CDR3 length: 15 amino acids. Per the germline V gene, CDR1 is MNHEY and CDR2 is SVGEGT. CDR3 region: CASSPTGGNTGELFF. CDR3 sequence (DNA): TGTGCCAGCAGTCCCACAGGGGGCAACACCGGGGAGCTGTTTTTT.

The chain recombines TRBV7-2 with TRBJ1-5, with D maybe TRBD1 (6 bases). CDR1 and CDR2 from the germline V gene are SGHTA and FQGNSA. Trimming removed 3 bases from V and 6 bases from J, with 15 bases in between. This CDR3 comprises 15 residues. The CDR3 here is CASSFAGDTGQPQHF. DNA for the CDR3: TGTGCCAGCAGCTTTGCAGGGGATACGGGTCAGCCCCAGCATTTT.

Here the CDR3 DNA reads TGTGCCAGCAGCCCGGTCCGATCCACAGGGGGAAGCACTGAAGCTTTCTTT. Translating it yields CASSPVRSTGGSTEAFF. This chain uses TRBV11-2 with TRBJ1-1; 8 nucleotides align to TRBD1. Germline V gene sequence: CDR1 SGHAT, CDR2 FQNNGV. This CDR3 is built from 17 residues. After removal of 5 bases from V and 4 bases from J, the junction contained 15 bases not matched to a gene.

This chain uses TRBV2 with TRBJ2-1, with a tentative D call TRBD2 (5 bases). The CDR3 contains 15 residues. Germline values: CDR1 SNHLY, CDR2 FYNNEI. The germline V and J ends were trimmed by 2 bases and 1 base, with 9 bases remaining between them. The CDR3 sequence: CASSETGSSYNEQFF. CDR3 nucleotides: TGTGCCAGCAGTGAAACGGGGAGTTCCTACAATGAGCAGTTCTTC.

The chain combines TRBV5-1 with TRBJ1-2, with a possible D match to TRBD1 (5 bases). Germline CDR1 reads SGHRS; CDR2 reads YFSETQ. The CDR3 has 15 amino acids. With 2 bases removed from V and 8 bases from J, the gap between germline ends came to 19 bases. CDR3 sequence: CASSFGGAASGGYTF. In nucleotides, the CDR3 is TGCGCCAGCAGCTTTGGAGGGGCAGCCTCAGGAGGCTACACCTTC.

The chain joins TRBV28 to TRBJ2-7, with D perhaps assigned TRBD1 or TRBD2 (5 bases each). V gave up 6 bases and J gave up 2 bases, with 17 bases separating them. The CDR3 covers 15 residues. The V gene's germline CDR1 is MDHEN and CDR2 SYDVKM. This CDR3 reads CASSLGDWGAYEQYF. The CDR3, as DNA: TGTGCCAGCAGCTTAGGGGATTGGGGAGCCTACGAGCAGTACTTC.